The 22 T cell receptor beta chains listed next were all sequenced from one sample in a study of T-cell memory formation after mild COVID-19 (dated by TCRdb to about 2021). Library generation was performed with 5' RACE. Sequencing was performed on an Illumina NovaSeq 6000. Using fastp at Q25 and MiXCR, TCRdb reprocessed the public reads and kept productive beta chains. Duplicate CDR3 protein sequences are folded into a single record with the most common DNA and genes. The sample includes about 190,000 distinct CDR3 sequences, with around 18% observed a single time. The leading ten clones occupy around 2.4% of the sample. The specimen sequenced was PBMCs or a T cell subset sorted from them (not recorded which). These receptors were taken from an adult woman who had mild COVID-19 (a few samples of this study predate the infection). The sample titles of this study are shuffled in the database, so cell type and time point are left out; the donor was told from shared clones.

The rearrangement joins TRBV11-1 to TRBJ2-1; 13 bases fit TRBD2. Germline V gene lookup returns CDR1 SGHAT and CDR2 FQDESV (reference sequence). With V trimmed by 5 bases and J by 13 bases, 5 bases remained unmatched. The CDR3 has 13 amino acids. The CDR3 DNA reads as TGTGCCAGCAGCCCAGGACTAGCGGGGGTTCAGTTCTTC. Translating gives CASSPGLAGVQFF.

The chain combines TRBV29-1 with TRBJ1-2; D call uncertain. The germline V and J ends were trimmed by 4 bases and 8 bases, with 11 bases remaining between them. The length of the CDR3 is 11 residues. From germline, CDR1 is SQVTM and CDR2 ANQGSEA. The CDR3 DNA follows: TGCAGCGTTGCCCCAGTGAGGGGCTACACCTTC. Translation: CSVAPVRGYTF.

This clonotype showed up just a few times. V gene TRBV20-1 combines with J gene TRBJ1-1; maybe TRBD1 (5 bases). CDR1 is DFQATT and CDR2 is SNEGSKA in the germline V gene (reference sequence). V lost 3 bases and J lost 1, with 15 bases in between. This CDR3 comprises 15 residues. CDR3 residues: CSASRGGHTNTEAFF. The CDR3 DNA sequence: TGCAGTGCTAGCCGAGGAGGACACACGAACACTGAAGCTTTCTTT.

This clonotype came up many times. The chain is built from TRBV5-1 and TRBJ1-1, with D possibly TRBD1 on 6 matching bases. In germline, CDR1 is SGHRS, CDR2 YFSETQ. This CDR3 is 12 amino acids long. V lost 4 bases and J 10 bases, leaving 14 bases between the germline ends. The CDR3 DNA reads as TGCGCCAGCAGCCTGGATGGGGGCCGAGCTTTCTTT. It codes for CASSLDGGRAFF.

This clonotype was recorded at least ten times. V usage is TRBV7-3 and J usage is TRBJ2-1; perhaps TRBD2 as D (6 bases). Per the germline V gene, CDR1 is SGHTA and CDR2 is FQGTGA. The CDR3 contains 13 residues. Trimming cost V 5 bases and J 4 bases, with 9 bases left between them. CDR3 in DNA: TGTGCCAGCAGCGTTAGCGGTTACAATGAGCAGTTCTTC. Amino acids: CASSVSGYNEQFF. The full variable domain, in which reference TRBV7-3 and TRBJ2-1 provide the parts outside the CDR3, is GAGVSQTPSNKVTEKGKYVELRCDPISGHTALYWYRQSLGQGPEFLIYFQGTGAADDSGLPNDRFFAVRPEGSVSTLKIQRTERGDSAVYLCASSVSGYNEQFFGPGTRLTVL.

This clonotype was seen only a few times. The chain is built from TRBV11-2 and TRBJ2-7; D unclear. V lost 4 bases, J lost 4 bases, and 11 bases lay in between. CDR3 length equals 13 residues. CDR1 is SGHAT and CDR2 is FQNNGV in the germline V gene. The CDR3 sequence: CASSSFAVYEQYF. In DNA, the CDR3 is TGTGCCAGCAGCTCATTTGCGGTGTACGAGCAGTACTTC.

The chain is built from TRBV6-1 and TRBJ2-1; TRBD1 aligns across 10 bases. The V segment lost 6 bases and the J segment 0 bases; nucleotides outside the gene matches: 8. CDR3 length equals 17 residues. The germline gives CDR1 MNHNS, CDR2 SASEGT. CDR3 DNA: TGTGCCAGCAGCCTCGGGACAGGGGTGAGCTCCTACAATGAGCAGTTCTTC. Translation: CASSLGTGVSSYNEQFF.

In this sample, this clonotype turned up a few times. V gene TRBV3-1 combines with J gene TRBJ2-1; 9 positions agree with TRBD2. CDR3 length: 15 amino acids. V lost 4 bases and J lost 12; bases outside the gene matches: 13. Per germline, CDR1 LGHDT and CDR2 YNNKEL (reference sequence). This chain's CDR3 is CASSLHSGSGGGQFF. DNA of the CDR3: TGTGCCAGCAGCCTCCATAGCGGGAGCGGAGGGGGGCAGTTCTTC.

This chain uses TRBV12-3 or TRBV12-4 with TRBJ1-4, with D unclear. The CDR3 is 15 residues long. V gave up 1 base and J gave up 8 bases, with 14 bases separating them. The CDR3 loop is CASSLGWATGEKLFF. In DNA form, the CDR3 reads TGTGCCAGCAGTTTAGGCTGGGCGACGGGGGAAAAACTGTTTTTT.

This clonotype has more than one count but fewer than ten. This CDR3 is CASTLVQGTGSEQYF. Written as DNA, the CDR3 is TGTGCCAGCACACTTGTACAGGGGACGGGCTCCGAGCAGTACTTC. The V and J genes are TRBV7-2 and TRBJ2-7; TRBD1 matches 7 bases. J lost 6 bases, V lost 7 bases, and 15 bases had no gene match. The CDR3 has 15 residues. Germline V lookup: CDR1 SGHTA, CDR2 FQGNSA.

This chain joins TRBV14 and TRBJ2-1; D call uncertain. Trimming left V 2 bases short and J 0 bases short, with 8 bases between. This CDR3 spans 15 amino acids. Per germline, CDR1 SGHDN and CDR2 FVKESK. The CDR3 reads CASSQLVASYNEQFF. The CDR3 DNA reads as TGTGCCAGCAGCCAACTAGTCGCCTCCTACAATGAGCAGTTCTTC.

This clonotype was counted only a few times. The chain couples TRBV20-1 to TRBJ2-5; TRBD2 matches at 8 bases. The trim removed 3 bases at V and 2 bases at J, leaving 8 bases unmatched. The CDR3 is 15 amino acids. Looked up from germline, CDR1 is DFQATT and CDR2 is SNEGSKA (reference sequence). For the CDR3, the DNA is TGCAGTGCTAGGCCCGTTAGCGGGATACAAGAGACCCAGTACTTC. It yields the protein CSARPVSGIQETQYF.

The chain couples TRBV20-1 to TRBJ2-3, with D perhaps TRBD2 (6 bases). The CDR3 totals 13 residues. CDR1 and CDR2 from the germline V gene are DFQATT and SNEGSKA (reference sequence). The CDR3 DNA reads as TGCAGACCAGCCGGGAGCCGCACAGATACGCAGTATTTT. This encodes CRPAGSRTDTQYF.

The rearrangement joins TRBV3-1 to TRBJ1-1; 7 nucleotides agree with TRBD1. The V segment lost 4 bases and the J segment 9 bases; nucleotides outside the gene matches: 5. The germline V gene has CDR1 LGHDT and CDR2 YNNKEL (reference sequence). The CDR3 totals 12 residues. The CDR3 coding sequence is TGTGCCAGCAGCCCCGGGACAGAGAAAGCTTTCTTT. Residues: CASSPGTEKAFF.

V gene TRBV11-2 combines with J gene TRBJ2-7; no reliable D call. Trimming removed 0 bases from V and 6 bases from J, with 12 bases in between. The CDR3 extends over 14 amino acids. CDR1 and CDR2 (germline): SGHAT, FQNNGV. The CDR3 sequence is CASSLDYGTLEQYF. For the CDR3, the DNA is TGTGCCAGCAGCTTAGATTATGGCACACTCGAGCAGTACTTC.

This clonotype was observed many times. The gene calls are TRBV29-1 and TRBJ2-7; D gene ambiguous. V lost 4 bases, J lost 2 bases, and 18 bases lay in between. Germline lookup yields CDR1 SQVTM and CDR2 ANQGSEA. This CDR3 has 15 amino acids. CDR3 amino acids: CSVGPPASIPYEQYF. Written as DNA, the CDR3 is TGCAGCGTTGGGCCCCCCGCTTCTATTCCCTACGAGCAGTACTTC.

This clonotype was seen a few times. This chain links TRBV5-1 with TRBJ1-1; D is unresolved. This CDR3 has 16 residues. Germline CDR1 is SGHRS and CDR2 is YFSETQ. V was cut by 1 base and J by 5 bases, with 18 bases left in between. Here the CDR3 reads CASSLTSQTYGTEAFF. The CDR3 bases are TGCGCCAGCAGCTTGACCTCTCAGACCTATGGGACTGAAGCTTTCTTT.

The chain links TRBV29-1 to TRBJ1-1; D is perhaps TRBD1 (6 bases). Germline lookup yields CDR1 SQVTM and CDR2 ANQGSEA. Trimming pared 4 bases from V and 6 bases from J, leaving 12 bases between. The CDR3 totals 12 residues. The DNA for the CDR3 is TGCAGCGTTGGGGGCGGGGGCTCTGAAGCTTTCTTT. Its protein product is CSVGGGGSEAFF.

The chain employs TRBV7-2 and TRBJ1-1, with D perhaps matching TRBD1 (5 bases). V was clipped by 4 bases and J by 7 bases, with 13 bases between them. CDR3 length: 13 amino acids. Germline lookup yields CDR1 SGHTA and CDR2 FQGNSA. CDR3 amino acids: CASSSLGRLEAFF. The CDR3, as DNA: TGTGCCAGCAGCTCTCTGGGACGGCTTGAAGCTTTCTTT.

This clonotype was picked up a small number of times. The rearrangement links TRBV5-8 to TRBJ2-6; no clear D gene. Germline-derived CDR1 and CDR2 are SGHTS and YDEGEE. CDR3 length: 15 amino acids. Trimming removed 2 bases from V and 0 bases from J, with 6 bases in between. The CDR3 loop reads CASSFGISGANVLTF. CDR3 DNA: TGTGCCAGCAGCTTTGGGATCTCTGGGGCCAACGTCCTGACTTTC.

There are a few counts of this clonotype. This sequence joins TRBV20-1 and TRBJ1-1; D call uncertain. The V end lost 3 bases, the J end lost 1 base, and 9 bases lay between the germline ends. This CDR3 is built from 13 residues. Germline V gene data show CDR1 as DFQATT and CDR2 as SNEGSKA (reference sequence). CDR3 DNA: TGCAGTGCTAGCCTCCCAGGGAACACTGAAGCTTTCTTT. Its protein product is CSASLPGNTEAFF.

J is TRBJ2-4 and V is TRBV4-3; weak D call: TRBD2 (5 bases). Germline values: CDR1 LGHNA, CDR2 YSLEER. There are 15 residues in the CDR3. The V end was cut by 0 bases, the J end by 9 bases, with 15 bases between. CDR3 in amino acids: CASSQDERGFGIQYF. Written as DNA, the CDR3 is TGCGCCAGCAGCCAAGACGAAAGAGGGTTTGGCATTCAGTACTTC.